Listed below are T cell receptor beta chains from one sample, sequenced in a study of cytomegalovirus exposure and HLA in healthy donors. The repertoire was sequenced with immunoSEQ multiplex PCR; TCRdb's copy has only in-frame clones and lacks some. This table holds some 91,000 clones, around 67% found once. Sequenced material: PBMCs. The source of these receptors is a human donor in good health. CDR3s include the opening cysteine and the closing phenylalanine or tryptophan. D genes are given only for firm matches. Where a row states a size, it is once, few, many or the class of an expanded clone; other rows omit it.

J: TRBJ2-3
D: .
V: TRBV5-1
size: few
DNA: TGCGCCAGCAGCGCGGAGAATTGGGCAGATACGCAGTATTTT
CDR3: CASSAENWADTQYF

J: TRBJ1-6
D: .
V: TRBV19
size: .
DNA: TGTGCCAGTAGTATAGGGCAGGGGAACTCACCCCTCCACTTT
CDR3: CASSIGQGNSPLHF

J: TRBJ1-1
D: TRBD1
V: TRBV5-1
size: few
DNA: TGCGCCAGCAGCTTGGCCGGGACAGGGGGCACTGAAGCTTTCTTT
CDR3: CASSLAGTGGTEAFF

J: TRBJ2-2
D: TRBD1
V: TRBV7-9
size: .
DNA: TGTGCCAGCGACACTCGGGGGACAGGGTTCCCCGGGGAGCTGTTTTTT
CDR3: CASDTRGTGFPGELFF

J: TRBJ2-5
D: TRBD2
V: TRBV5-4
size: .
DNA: TGTGCCAGCAGCCCCCCGACTAGCGGGGGGCGAAGAAGAGAGACCCAGTACTTC
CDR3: CASSPPTSGGRRRETQYF

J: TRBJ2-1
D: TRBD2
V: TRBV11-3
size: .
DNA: TGTGCCAGCAGCTTAGGGCTAGCGGGGGGGCAGAATGAGCAGTTCTTC
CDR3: CASSLGLAGGQNEQFF

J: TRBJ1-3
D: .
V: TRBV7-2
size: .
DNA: TGTGCCAGCAGCTTAGCTGGCAGGGGACACTCTGGAAACACCATATATTTT
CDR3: CASSLAGRGHSGNTIYF

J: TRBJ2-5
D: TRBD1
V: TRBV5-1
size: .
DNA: TGCGCCAGCAGCTTAACCGGGACAGGGGTTGGGGAGACCCAGTACTTC
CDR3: CASSLTGTGVGETQYF

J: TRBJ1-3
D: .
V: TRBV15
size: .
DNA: TGTGCCACCAGCAGATCAATTACCCCCGGGGTACACTCTGGAAACACCATATATTTT
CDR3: CATSRSITPGVHSGNTIYF

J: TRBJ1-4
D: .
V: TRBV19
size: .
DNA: TGTGCCAGTAGTTCCAACAGGGTCAATGAAAAACTGTTTTTT
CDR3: CASSSNRVNEKLFF

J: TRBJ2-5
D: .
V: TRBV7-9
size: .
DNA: TGTGCCAGCAGCTTGTCCCTAGCTAGTGGCGAGACCCAGTACTTC
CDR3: CASSLSLASGETQYF

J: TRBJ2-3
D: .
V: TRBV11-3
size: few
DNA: TGTGCCAGCAGCTTCACGGCGGGGTCAGATACGCAGTATTTT
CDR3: CASSFTAGSDTQYF

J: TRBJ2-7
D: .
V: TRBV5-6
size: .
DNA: TGTGCCAGCAGCTTGGCTGCGGTCCCCTACGAGCAGTACTTC
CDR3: CASSLAAVPYEQYF

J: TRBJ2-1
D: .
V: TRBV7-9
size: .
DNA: TGTGCCAGCAGCCCAACCCGCGCCCAGTCTAGTGAGCAGTTCTTC
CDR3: CASSPTRAQSSEQFF

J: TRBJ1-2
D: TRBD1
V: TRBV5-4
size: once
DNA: TGTGCCAGCAGCTTTAGGGGGCGCGAGGTCTTCTATGGCTACACCTTC
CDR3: CASSFRGREVFYGYTF

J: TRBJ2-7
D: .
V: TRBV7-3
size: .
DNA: TGTGCCAGCAGCTTAATTCCGCAGGGGTTCGACGAGCAGTACTTC
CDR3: CASSLIPQGFDEQYF

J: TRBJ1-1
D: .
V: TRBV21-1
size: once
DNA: TGTGCCAGCAGCCCCGGGAGCGAGAACACTGAAGCTTTCTTT
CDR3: CASSPGSENTEAFF

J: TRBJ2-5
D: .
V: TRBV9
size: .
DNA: TGTGCCAGCAGCGTCGGGTTGTTGGAGACCCAGTACTTC
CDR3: CASSVGLLETQYF

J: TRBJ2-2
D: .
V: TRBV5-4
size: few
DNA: TGTGCCAGCAGCCCCGAGCGATACGTTACCGGGGAGCTGTTTTTT
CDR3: CASSPERYVTGELFF

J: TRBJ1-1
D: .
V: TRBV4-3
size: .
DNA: TGCGCCAGCAGCCAAGACCCGATGGAGTACACTGAAGCTTTCTTT
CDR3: CASSQDPMEYTEAFF

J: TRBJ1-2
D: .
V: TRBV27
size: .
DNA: TGTGCCAGCAGTTTCAGGGGTATGGGCTACACCTTC
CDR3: CASSFRGMGYTF

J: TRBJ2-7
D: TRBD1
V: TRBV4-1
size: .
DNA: TGCGCCAGCAGCCAAGGAAGACAGGGGGCCTACGAGCAGTACTTC
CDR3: CASSQGRQGAYEQYF

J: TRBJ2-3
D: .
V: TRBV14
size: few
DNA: TGTGCCAGCAGCCAAGTCGATCTTAGAGATACGCAGTATTTT
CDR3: CASSQVDLRDTQYF

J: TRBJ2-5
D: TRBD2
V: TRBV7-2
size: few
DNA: TGTGCCAGCAGCTACCAGCGGGGCCAAGAGACCCAGTACTTC
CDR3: CASSYQRGQETQYF

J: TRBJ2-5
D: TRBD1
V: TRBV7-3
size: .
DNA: TGTGCCAGCAGCTTAATGGGACAGGACCAAGAGACCCAGTACTTC
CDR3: CASSLMGQDQETQYF

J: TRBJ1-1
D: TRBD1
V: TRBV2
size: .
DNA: TGTGCCAGCAGTCGGACAGGGGAGCAAGCTTTCTTT
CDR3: CASSRTGEQAFF

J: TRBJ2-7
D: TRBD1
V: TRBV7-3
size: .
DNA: TGTGCCAGCAGCTTAAAAGGGGCAGGGGGCTCCTACGAGCAGTACTTC
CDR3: CASSLKGAGGSYEQYF

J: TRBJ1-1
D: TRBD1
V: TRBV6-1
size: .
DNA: TGTGCCAGCAGGACCCGGGACAGGGACACTGAAGCTTTCTTT
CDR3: CASRTRDRDTEAFF

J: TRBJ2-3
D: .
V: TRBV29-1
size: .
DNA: TGCAGCGTTGAAGGTGGGGCGGCAGATACGCAGTATTTT
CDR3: CSVEGGAADTQYF

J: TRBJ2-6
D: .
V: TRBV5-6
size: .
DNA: TGTGCCAGCAGCGTCAGGGGGGCCGGGGCCAACGTCCTGACTTTC
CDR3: CASSVRGAGANVLTF

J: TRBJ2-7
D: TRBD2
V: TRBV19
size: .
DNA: TGTGCCAGTAGTAGGGGACGGACTAGCGGGGACTACGAGCAGTACTTC
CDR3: CASSRGRTSGDYEQYF

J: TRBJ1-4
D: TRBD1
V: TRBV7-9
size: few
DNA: TGTGCCAGCAGCTCATACAGGGGTAGAACTAATGAAAAACTGTTTTTT
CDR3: CASSSYRGRTNEKLFF

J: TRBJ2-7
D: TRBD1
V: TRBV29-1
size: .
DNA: TGCAGCGTATCCGGGACAGCAAGCTCCTACGAGCAGTACTTC
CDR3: CSVSGTASSYEQYF

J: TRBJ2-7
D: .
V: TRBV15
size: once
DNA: TGTGCCACCAGCAGAAATCGGGTACCAGTCTGGGAGCAGTACTTC
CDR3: CATSRNRVPVWEQYF

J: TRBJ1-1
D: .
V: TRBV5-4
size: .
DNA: TGTGCCAGCAGCCCGGGGGGGGCTATGAACACTGAAGCTTTCTTT
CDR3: CASSPGGAMNTEAFF

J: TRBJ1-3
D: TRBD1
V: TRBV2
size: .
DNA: TGTGCCAGCAGCCGGGACAGGGCGTCTGGAAACACCATATATTTT
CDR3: CASSRDRASGNTIYF

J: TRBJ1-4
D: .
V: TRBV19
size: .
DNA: TGTGCCAGTAGTATAAGACTTTGGGAAAAACTGTTTTTT
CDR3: CASSIRLWEKLFF

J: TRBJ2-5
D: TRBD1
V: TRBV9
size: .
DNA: TGTGCCAGCAGCGAAACAGGGGGCGCGAAGACCCAGTACTTC
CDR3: CASSETGGAKTQYF

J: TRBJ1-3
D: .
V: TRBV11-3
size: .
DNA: TGTGCCAGCAGCCACATGGCGGGCTCTGGAAACACCATATATTTT
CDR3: CASSHMAGSGNTIYF

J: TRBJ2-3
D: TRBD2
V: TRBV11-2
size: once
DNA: TGTGCCAGCGGGCTAGCGGGGACTGATACGCAGTATTTT
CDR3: CASGLAGTDTQYF

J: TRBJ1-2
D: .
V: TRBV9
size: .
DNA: TGTGCCAGCAGCTCCCAGACAGATACTAACTATGGCTACACCTTC
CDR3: CASSSQTDTNYGYTF

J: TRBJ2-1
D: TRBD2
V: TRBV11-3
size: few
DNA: TGTGCCAGCAGCTTAGGAGCCGAGCGGGGGGGCTCCTACAATGAGCAGTTCTTC
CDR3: CASSLGAERGGSYNEQFF

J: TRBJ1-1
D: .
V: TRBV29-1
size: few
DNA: TGCAGCGTAAAAACCAGTATCGAAGCTTTCTTT
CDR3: CSVKTSIEAFF

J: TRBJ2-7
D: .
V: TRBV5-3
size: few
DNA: TGTGCCAGAAGCTTGGTATTGACAGCCTACGAGCAGTACTTC
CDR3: CARSLVLTAYEQYF